This T cell receptor beta chain was recorded in a study of Graves' ophthalmopathy and Graves' hyperthyroidism. This clonotype was seen many times. Establishment of the diagnosis relied upon clinical symptoms, serum thyroxine, TRAb, thyroid ultrasound and orbital computed tomography. Amplified TCR beta CDR3 regions were obtained using RNA transcripts as template. The workflow started with a first-round RT-PCR run with HTBI primers and then moved on to a second-round multiplex PCR. TCRdb recomputed calls from the multiplex PCR reads with MiXCR, one row per CDR3 protein. This table has hundreds of thousands of distinct CDR3 sequences, around 21% appearing once. V was cut by 6 bases and J by 2 bases, with 14 bases left in between. Germline-derived CDR1 and CDR2 are LNHDA and SQIVND (reference sequence). The CDR3 totals 15 residues.

The sequence was obtained from a woman aged 18-29 years with stable Graves' hyperthyroidism. The chain employs TRBV19 and TRBJ1-5; TRBD1 is a possible D gene (6 bases). The specimen was peripheral blood. The CDR3 loop reads CASSYGGGGNQPQHF. For the CDR3, the DNA is TGTGCCAGTAGCTATGGGGGGGGCGGCAATCAGCCCCAGCATTTT.